The clone carrying this T cell receptor beta chain was detected a few times. Its specificity is not known. Treatment meaning: oral pan-JAK inhibitor, 5-10 mg twice daily. This specimen belongs to a study of CD8+ T cells in alopecia areata. Study-level findings and limits: Scalp lesions, especially in alopecia totalis/universalis, had higher clonality than normal scalp. Besides other cells, scalp samples also yield sequences of resident alphabeta T cells from normal skin. There were many expanded lesional clones persisting in scalp and blood during tofacitinib.

Germline V gene lookup returns CDR1 LNHNV and CDR2 YYDKDF (reference sequence). Trimming took 0 bases from V and 5 from J, leaving 7 bases between them. The CDR3 runs 13 residues. Extracted RNA was reverse transcribed into cDNA, the sequencing template. Libraries were prepared by immunoSEQ multiplex PCR; TCRdb keeps only in-frame clonotypes and omits some of them. The sample includes about 190,000 clones, roughly 66% of them seen just once. The clonotype comes from a human donor with alopecia areata. The gene calls are TRBV15 and TRBJ2-5; D is undetermined. Source: CD4+ T cells sorted from blood, taken at week 24, from a patient treated with tofacitinib. The CDR3 here is CATSRDLGETQYF. The DNA of the CDR3 is TGTGCCACCAGCAGAGATCTCGGGGAGACCCAGTACTTC.